What follows are 14 T cell receptor beta chains derived from one specimen sequenced in a study of regulatory T cells in long-lasting Graves disease. Stated time point: newly diagnosed GD, antithyroid drugs for less than 3 months. Making the TCR library involved RNA that had been extracted from PBMCs. TCR beta libraries were built with iRepertoire HTBI primers and Arm-PCR of CDR3 regions. TCRdb re-called the multiplex PCR reads with MiXCR, one entry per CDR3 protein. The sample records some 410,000 distinct CDR3 sequences, about 15% being singletons. These data also featured in a second study, about T cells in Graves' hyperthyroidism and ophthalmopathy.

Sequencing used peripheral blood mononuclear cells (PBMCs), obtained at new diagnosis, from a patient treated with antithyroid drugs. The receptors here all came from a woman between 25 and 40 years old with Graves disease.

The rearrangement uses TRBV5-1 and TRBJ1-4, with a weak D call TRBD1 (5 bases). This CDR3 has 12 residues. CDR1 and CDR2 from the germline V gene are SGHRS and YFSETQ. The V end was cut by 4 bases, the J end by 11 bases, with 12 bases between. The CDR3 reads CASSPYGGKLFF. The CDR3 DNA follows: TGCGCCAGCAGCCCCTACGGGGGGAAACTGTTTTTT.

Ten or more counts support this clonotype. The V gene is TRBV11-2, the J gene TRBJ1-1; 9 nucleotides line up with TRBD1. This CDR3 region has 17 residues. V lost 5 bases to trimming and J lost 5 bases; unmatched junction nucleotides: 15. Germline CDR1 reads SGHAT; CDR2 reads FQNNGV. The DNA for the CDR3 is TGTGCCAGCAGCCTAATTACCGGGACAGGGTTAGCTACTGAAGCTTTCTTT. Translated, it gives CASSLITGTGLATEAFF.

This clonotype was seen at least ten times. The rearrangement uses TRBV7-2 and TRBJ2-5; 8 bases fit TRBD2. V dropped 5 bases and J dropped 4; count of bases not matched to a gene: 6. Germline values: CDR1 SGHTA, CDR2 FQGNSA. This CDR3 is built from 14 residues. Written as DNA, the CDR3 is TGTGCCAGCAGCCCTCGGGGGGGACGAGAGACCCAGTACTTC. Translating gives CASSPRGGRETQYF.

There are many counts of this clonotype. The V and J genes are TRBV6-1 and TRBJ2-3; possibly TRBD1 for D (5 bases). Per the germline V gene, CDR1 is MNHNS and CDR2 is SASEGT. Trimming cost V 3 bases and J 1 base, with 17 bases left between them. The CDR3 extends over 17 amino acids. The DNA for the CDR3 is TGTGCCAGCAGTGAGGATTGGTATGGGGCCGGCACAGATACGCAGTATTTT. Translation: CASSEDWYGAGTDTQYF.

This sequence joins TRBV28 and TRBJ2-7, with a weak D call TRBD1 (6 bases). Germline V gene sequence: CDR1 MDHEN, CDR2 SYDVKM. V dropped 3 bases and J dropped 6 bases, with 21 bases sitting between them. The CDR3 is 16 residues long. In DNA, the CDR3 is TGTGCCAGCAGTTTCCCCTGGGGGACATCCCCGTCCGAGCAGTACTTC. It is translated as CASSFPWGTSPSEQYF.

This clonotype appeared many times. The CDR3 nucleotides read TGTGCCAGCACTCCCGGACAAGAAGCTTTCTTT. Encoded protein: CASTPGQEAFF. This chain links TRBV6-1 with TRBJ1-1; the D gene is possibly TRBD1 (5 bases). V was trimmed by 7 bases and J by 8 bases, leaving 11 bases between them. The germline CDR1 and CDR2 sequences are MNHNS and SASEGT. The CDR3 spans 11 residues.

This clonotype was observed a few times. V usage is TRBV27 and J usage is TRBJ2-1; 7 nucleotides agree with TRBD1. V shed 11 bases, J shed 10 bases, and the junction held 11 bases outside the gene matches. Germline V CDR1 and CDR2: MNHEY, SMNVEV (reference sequence). This CDR3 has 12 amino acids. This CDR3 is CAVTGQFGEQFF. DNA of the CDR3: TGTGCCGTAACGGGACAGTTTGGCGAGCAGTTCTTC.

This clonotype was seen repeatedly, ten times or more. The chain is built from TRBV28 and TRBJ2-1; no reliable D call. This CDR3 is built from 11 residues. The V gene lost 9 bases and the J gene lost 7 bases, with 10 bases spanning the gap. Germline V gives CDR1 MDHEN, CDR2 SYDVKM. The CDR3 protein is CASLSWNEQFF. CDR3 nucleotides: TGTGCCAGTTTATCGTGGAATGAGCAGTTCTTC.

This clonotype has ten or more counts. V gene TRBV28 combines with J gene TRBJ1-3, with TRBD1 matching over 7 bases. The V and J ends lost 8 bases and 2 bases, in that order; junction bases with no gene match: 3. The CDR3 is 13 residues long. Germline lookup yields CDR1 MDHEN and CDR2 SYDVKM. CDR3 protein: CASGDRAGNTIYF. The CDR3 DNA is TGTGCCAGCGGAGACAGGGCTGGAAACACCATATATTTT. The variable domain in full, completed from reference TRBV28 and TRBJ1-3, reads DVKVTQSSRYLVKRTGEKVFLECVQDMDHENMFWYRQDPGLGLRLIYFSYDVKMKEKGDIPEGYSVSREKKERFSLILESASTNQTSMYLCASGDRAGNTIYFGEGSWLTVV.

V and J are TRBV6-1 and TRBJ2-7, with D unclear. The V gene's germline CDR1 is MNHNS and CDR2 SASEGT. V lost 0 bases, J lost 3 bases, and 9 bases lay in between. CDR3 length: 14 residues. The CDR3 nucleotides read TGTGCCAGCAGTGAAGCAGCCGGATACTACGAGCAGTACTTC. Translation gives CASSEAAGYYEQYF.

This clonotype was detected many times. This chain links TRBV7-6 with TRBJ1-5; D ambiguous. V was clipped by 1 base and J by 4 bases, with 5 bases between them. The CDR3 runs to 13 residues. Germline V CDR1 and CDR2: SGHVS, FNYEAQ. The CDR3 protein is CASSLGPNQPQHF. The CDR3 region has the DNA TGTGCCAGCAGCTTAGGACCTAATCAGCCCCAGCATTTT.

In its sample, this clonotype was seen many times. This chain's CDR3 is CASSSTGQGVGTDTQYF. The CDR3 region has the DNA TGCGCCAGCAGCTCCACGGGACAGGGGGTCGGCACAGATACGCAGTATTTT. The chain uses TRBV5-1 and TRBJ2-3; 11 bases line up with TRBD1. The length of the CDR3 is 17 residues. Germline CDR1 reads SGHRS; CDR2 reads YFSETQ. V lost 3 bases, J lost 1 base, and 7 bases stayed unmatched.

This clonotype has only a few counts. The chain has TRBV10-3 and TRBJ2-1; 10 positions match TRBD2. V lost 2 bases, J lost 2 bases, and 0 bases stayed unmatched. CDR1 and CDR2 (germline): ENHRY, SYGVKD. The length of the CDR3 is 15 residues. The chain's CDR3 is CAISELAGAYNEQFF. The CDR3 bases are TGTGCCATCAGTGAGCTAGCGGGAGCCTACAATGAGCAGTTCTTC.

Only a few counts were recorded for this clonotype. The chain recombines TRBV6-1 with TRBJ2-7; 8 bases agree with TRBD2. The length of the CDR3 is 12 residues. Germline V gene lookup returns CDR1 MNHNS and CDR2 SASEGT. The V and J ends lost 7 bases and 5 bases, in that order; junction bases with no gene match: 4. The CDR3 DNA is TGTGCCAGCAAAGCGGGAGCGCACGAGCAGTACTTC. It specifies CASKAGAHEQYF.